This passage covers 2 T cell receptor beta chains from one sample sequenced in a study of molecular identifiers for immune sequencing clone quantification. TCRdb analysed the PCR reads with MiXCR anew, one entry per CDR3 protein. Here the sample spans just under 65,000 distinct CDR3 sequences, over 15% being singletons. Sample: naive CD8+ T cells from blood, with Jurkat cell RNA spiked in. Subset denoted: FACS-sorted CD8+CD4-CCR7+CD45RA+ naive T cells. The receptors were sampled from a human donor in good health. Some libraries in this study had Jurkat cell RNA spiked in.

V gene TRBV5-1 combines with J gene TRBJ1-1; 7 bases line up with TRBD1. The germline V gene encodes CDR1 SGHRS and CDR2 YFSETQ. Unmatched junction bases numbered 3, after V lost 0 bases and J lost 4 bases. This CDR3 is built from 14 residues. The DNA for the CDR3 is TGCGCCAGCAGCTTGGGGCAGGGGGGCACTGAAGCTTTCTTT. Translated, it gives CASSLGQGGTEAFF. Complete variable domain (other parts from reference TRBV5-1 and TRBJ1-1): KAGVTQTPRYLIKTRGQQVTLSCSPISGHRSVSWYQQTPGQGLQFLFEYFSETQRNKGNFPGRFSGRQFSNSRSEMNVSTLELGDSALYLCASSLGQGGTEAFFGQGTRLTVV.

The CDR3 DNA follows: TGTGCCAGCAGCCAAGGAGGGGCACCGTACTACGAGCAGTACTTC. Its protein is CASSQGGAPYYEQYF. V and J are TRBV3-1 and TRBJ2-7; the D gene could be TRBD1 or TRBD2 (5 bases each). V lost 1 base to trimming and J lost 3 bases, with 13 bases between them. The CDR3 length is 15 residues. Germline V gives CDR1 LGHDT, CDR2 YNNKEL (reference sequence).